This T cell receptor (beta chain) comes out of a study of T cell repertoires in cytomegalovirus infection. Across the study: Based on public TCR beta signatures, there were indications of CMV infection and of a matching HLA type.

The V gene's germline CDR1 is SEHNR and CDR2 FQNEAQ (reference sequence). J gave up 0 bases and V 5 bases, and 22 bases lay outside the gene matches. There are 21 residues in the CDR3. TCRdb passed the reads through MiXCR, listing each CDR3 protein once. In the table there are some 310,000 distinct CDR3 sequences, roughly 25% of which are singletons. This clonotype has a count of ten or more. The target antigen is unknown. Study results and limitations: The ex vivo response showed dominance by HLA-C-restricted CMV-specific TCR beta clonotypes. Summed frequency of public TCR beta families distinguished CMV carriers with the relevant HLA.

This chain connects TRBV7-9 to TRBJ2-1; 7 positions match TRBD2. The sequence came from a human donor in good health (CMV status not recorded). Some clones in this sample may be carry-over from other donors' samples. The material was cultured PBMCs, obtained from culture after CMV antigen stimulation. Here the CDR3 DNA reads TGTGCCAGCAGCCGCCCAGGACTAGGACGAAGGAAAACGGACTCCTACAATGAGCAGTTCTTC. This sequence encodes CASSRPGLGRRKTDSYNEQFF.